The rows below give T cell receptor beta chains drawn from one sample of a study of blood T cells in healthy people across ages. TCRdb re-derived calls from the 5' RACE reads in MiXCR, one entry per CDR3 protein. The sample has over a million distinct CDR3 sequences; almost 60% are singletons. The sequenced sample was blood. These receptor sequences come from a young man in good health. Both conserved end residues are part of each CDR3. The order of the fields is CDR3 DNA, CDR3 protein, D gene, J gene, V gene, clone size. The D gene is left open where the match is weak. Some rows mark clone size as missing; the rest say once, few, many or name a class of expanded clone.

cdr3_nt: TGCGCCAGCAGCCAAGAATCGACTGGCTACAATGAGCAGTTCTTC
cdr3_aa: CASSQESTGYNEQFF
d_call: -
j_call: TRBJ2-1
v_call: TRBV4-1
clone_size: few

cdr3_nt: TGTGCCAGCAGCGTAGGCCCCGGGACTTCCTACGAGCAGTACTTC
cdr3_aa: CASSVGPGTSYEQYF
d_call: -
j_call: TRBJ2-7
v_call: TRBV9
clone_size: -

cdr3_nt: TGCAGTGTTCCGGGACATACACAAATAAACACTGAAGCTTTCTTT
cdr3_aa: CSVPGHTQINTEAFF
d_call: -
j_call: TRBJ1-1
v_call: TRBV20-1
clone_size: few

cdr3_nt: TGTGCCAGCAGCCCCACCGGGGTGGCTTTAGTAAAGTTCTTC
cdr3_aa: CASSPTGVALVKFF
d_call: -
j_call: TRBJ2-1
v_call: TRBV4-2
clone_size: -

cdr3_nt: TGTGCCAGCAGTCAAAAAGCCCACAGGGACAAGGGCTACACCTTC
cdr3_aa: CASSQKAHRDKGYTF
d_call: -
j_call: TRBJ1-2
v_call: TRBV6-5
clone_size: -

cdr3_nt: TGTGCCAGCAGCTTAACACCCTCCTCCTCCTACGAGCAGTACTTC
cdr3_aa: CASSLTPSSSYEQYF
d_call: -
j_call: TRBJ2-7
v_call: TRBV7-6
clone_size: -

cdr3_nt: TGCGTCAGCAGCCCGCACCTTCTTTCGGGAGCTAGCACAGATACGCAGTATTTT
cdr3_aa: CVSSPHLLSGASTDTQYF
d_call: -
j_call: TRBJ2-3
v_call: TRBV4-1
clone_size: -

cdr3_nt: TGTGCCAGCAGTGAGTCTTCGGGACTCCCTAACGAGCAGTACTTC
cdr3_aa: CASSESSGLPNEQYF
d_call: -
j_call: TRBJ2-7
v_call: TRBV25-1
clone_size: -

cdr3_nt: TGTGCCATCAGTGGAGGACTAGCGGGAGGCTCCTACGAGCAGTACTTC
cdr3_aa: CAISGGLAGGSYEQYF
d_call: TRBD2
j_call: TRBJ2-7
v_call: TRBV10-3
clone_size: -

cdr3_nt: TGTGCCACCAGCAGTCACGGAACAGGGTTTATGGGGACAGATACGCAGTATTTT
cdr3_aa: CATSSHGTGFMGTDTQYF
d_call: -
j_call: TRBJ2-3
v_call: TRBV15
clone_size: few

cdr3_nt: TGTGCCAGCAGCCTTAGGTGGAGACTAGCGGGGGGTGAGCAGTTCTTC
cdr3_aa: CASSLRWRLAGGEQFF
d_call: TRBD2
j_call: TRBJ2-1
v_call: TRBV7-2
clone_size: -

cdr3_nt: TGTGCCAGCAGCAATACAGGGGGACTCTCCTACAATGAGCAGTTCTTC
cdr3_aa: CASSNTGGLSYNEQFF
d_call: TRBD1
j_call: TRBJ2-1
v_call: TRBV14
clone_size: -

cdr3_nt: TGTGCCAGCAGTGAATCCCCCCAGGGGGTCATTATAGATACGCAGTATTTT
cdr3_aa: CASSESPQGVIIDTQYF
d_call: TRBD1
j_call: TRBJ2-3
v_call: TRBV25-1
clone_size: -

cdr3_nt: TGTGCCAGCAGTGAATTAAGGGGGGGCACCTACGAGCAGTACTTC
cdr3_aa: CASSELRGGTYEQYF
d_call: -
j_call: TRBJ2-7
v_call: TRBV2
clone_size: few

cdr3_nt: TGTGCCAGCAGCACTGACAGGGGTTACTCCTACGAGCAGTACTTC
cdr3_aa: CASSTDRGYSYEQYF
d_call: TRBD1
j_call: TRBJ2-7
v_call: TRBV7-6
clone_size: few

cdr3_nt: TGTGCCAGCGTGCTAGCGGGAGGTCAAGAGACCCAGTACTTC
cdr3_aa: CASVLAGGQETQYF
d_call: TRBD2
j_call: TRBJ2-5
v_call: TRBV6-2/TRBV6-3
clone_size: -

cdr3_nt: TGTGCCAGCAGTTACAGTTGGGGGGGGATGGACACTGAAGCTTTCTTT
cdr3_aa: CASSYSWGGMDTEAFF
d_call: -
j_call: TRBJ1-1
v_call: TRBV6-5
clone_size: -

cdr3_nt: TGCGCCAGCAGCCAACCGACTAGCGGAGTAGGTAATGAGCAGTACTTC
cdr3_aa: CASSQPTSGVGNEQYF
d_call: TRBD2
j_call: TRBJ2-7
v_call: TRBV4-1
clone_size: -

cdr3_nt: TGTGCCAGCAGTGAACTAGCGGGGCCCTACAATGAGCAGTTCTTC
cdr3_aa: CASSELAGPYNEQFF
d_call: TRBD2
j_call: TRBJ2-1
v_call: TRBV2
clone_size: -

cdr3_nt: TGTGCCAGCAGCACCCCGGGCAGGACTCAAACTGGGGCCAACGTCCTGACTTTC
cdr3_aa: CASSTPGRTQTGANVLTF
d_call: -
j_call: TRBJ2-6
v_call: TRBV3-1
clone_size: -

cdr3_nt: TGTGCCAGCAGACAGGGGAGGCACTCCTACGAGCAGTACTTC
cdr3_aa: CASRQGRHSYEQYF
d_call: -
j_call: TRBJ2-7
v_call: TRBV12-3/TRBV12-4
clone_size: once

cdr3_nt: TGTGCCAGCAGCAACAGCGCGGGGAATCAGCCCCAGCATTTT
cdr3_aa: CASSNSAGNQPQHF
d_call: -
j_call: TRBJ1-5
v_call: TRBV7-9
clone_size: -

cdr3_nt: TGTGCCAGCAGCCCTGATAGCGGGAGGGTCTACGAGCAGTACTTC
cdr3_aa: CASSPDSGRVYEQYF
d_call: TRBD2
j_call: TRBJ2-7
v_call: TRBV6-5
clone_size: -

cdr3_nt: TGTGCCAGCAGCTATGTCGGGACTTACGAGCAGTACTTC
cdr3_aa: CASSYVGTYEQYF
d_call: -
j_call: TRBJ2-7
v_call: TRBV4-2
clone_size: few

cdr3_nt: TGTGCCAGCCTGGGGCTAGCGGGAGCGCTAGATACGCAGTATTTT
cdr3_aa: CASLGLAGALDTQYF
d_call: TRBD2
j_call: TRBJ2-3
v_call: TRBV2
clone_size: -

cdr3_nt: TGTGCCAGCATTGACCGGACAGGGCGGCACCAAGAGACCCAGTACTTC
cdr3_aa: CASIDRTGRHQETQYF
d_call: TRBD1
j_call: TRBJ2-5
v_call: TRBV6-2/TRBV6-3
clone_size: -